This T cell receptor (beta chain) was sequenced for a study of blood T cell repertoires in COVID-19 (dated by TCRdb to 2018 to 2021). In terms of the full investigation: The collaborator samples originated in the United States, Italy and Spain and spanned the acute and convalescent phases of COVID-19. A freely available public database, intended as a resource for researchers studying the immune response to SARS-CoV-2, is where the repertoires were released. The material from the prospective study consisted of cDNA or gDNA derived from T cells, B-cell-depleted T cells, or PBMCs. Deeply sampled blood TCRbeta repertoires from subjects exposed to, actively infected with, or recovered from COVID-19 were included in the dataset. Sample metadata almost always included a de-identified subject ID, COVID-19 status, age in years and sex. Where available, HLA class I and class II types were obtained from metadata supplied by the sample provider rather than from assay-based typing. Samples came from the ongoing ImmuneRACE study (first 160 participants) plus 1,254 subjects from 6 global collaborators. Broader findings and caveats from the paper: The amount of clinical and demographic metadata varied by source and participant and was provided uncurated.

About this clone: It lacks a known antigen. The record has no base qualities; no much larger clone is one base away.

The germline V gene sets CDR1 to LGHNA and CDR2 to YSLEER. From cysteine to phenylalanine, the CDR3 is 17 amino acids long. The sequence is cut down to CDR3 DNA, 51 bases in frame from base 1. V lost 2 bases and J lost 2 bases, and the count of bases not matched to a germline gene is 6. Each collaborating institution followed its own protocols to collect whole blood in K2EDTA tubes. Collaborator samples were shipped for TCRbeta analysis as frozen whole blood, isolated PBMCs, or DNA extracted from either sample type. The immunoSEQ Assay, a bias-controlled multiplex PCR, was used to amplify TCRbeta CDR3 regions from genomic DNA. The authors' pipeline ran thus. The number of nucleated cells in each sample was estimated from the amplification of reference gene primers within the assay. To quantify the absolute abundance of each unique TCRbeta CDR3 rearrangement, sequence reads were collapsed and filtered. Productive Simpson clonality was computed per sample as the square root of Simpson's diversity index over productive rearrangements. Held by TCRdb, this immuneACCESS table contains in-frame sequences only and omits some clones. Under half of the omission traces to an unresolved V gene where checked; the cause of the rest is unknown. Clone size and V and J calls were adopted from that table, with D and trimming inferred from the DNA. The sample has about 200,000 clones on record, more than 75% of them singletons. 4.9% of the sample comes from the top ten.

The chain is made from TRBV4-3 and TRBJ2-4, and 10 junctional nucleotides match TRBD2. The clonotype comes from a woman older than 75 with acute or convalescent COVID-19. Material: peripheral blood. The CDR3 region has the sequence CASSQFGLAATKNIQYF. The base sequence is TGCGCCAGCAGCCAATTCGGACTAGCGGCGACCAAAAACATTCAGTACTTC.